These 23 T cell receptor beta chains were sequenced from one sample in a study of Graves' ophthalmopathy and Graves' hyperthyroidism. The study amplified TCR beta CDR3 regions using RNA transcripts. Second-round multiplex PCR came after first-round RT-PCR with HTBI primers. TCRdb processed the multiplex PCR reads anew with MiXCR; each CDR3 protein has one entry. The repertoire holds around 1.1 million distinct CDR3 sequences, about 38% seen once, with 11% in the top ten. Specimen: peripheral blood or thyroid tissue (not recorded which). The receptors originated from an adult man with Graves' hyperthyroidism.

The table lists this clonotype with a few counts. The chain joins TRBV20-1 to TRBJ1-6, with 10 positions matching TRBD1. Germline assignment: CDR1 DFQATT and CDR2 SNEGSKA (reference sequence). J lost 8 bases, V lost 6 bases, and 4 bases had no gene match. This CDR3 has 13 amino acids. CDR3 protein: CSAPGTGDSPLHF. CDR3 in DNA: TGCAGTGCCCCCGGGACAGGGGATTCACCCCTCCACTTT.

The rearrangement links TRBV10-3 to TRBJ1-5; 7 bases are a match to TRBD1. There are 15 residues in the CDR3. Trimming took 0 bases from V and 5 from J; bases not matched to a gene: 4. Germline loops: CDR1 ENHRY, CDR2 SYGVKD. The CDR3 DNA reads as TGTGCCATCAGTGAGTCTGGGACAGAGCATCAGCCCCAGCATTTT. As protein: CAISESGTEHQPQHF.

CDR3 sequence (DNA): TGCAGTGCTCTAGAGTTGGCAGGGAACACCGGGGAGCTGTTTTTT. This translates into CSALELAGNTGELFF. The chain recombines TRBV20-1 with TRBJ2-2; D unresolved. Germline V CDR1 and CDR2: DFQATT, SNEGSKA (reference sequence). The germline V and J ends were trimmed by 5 bases and 1 base, with 14 bases remaining between them. The CDR3 is made up of 15 amino acids.

This clonotype was seen repeatedly, ten times or more. The J gene is TRBJ1-1, the V gene TRBV25-1, with 7 bases identical to TRBD1. With 8 bases clipped from V and 5 bases from J, the junction kept 11 bases outside the gene matches. Germline V CDR1 and CDR2: MGHDK, SYGVNS. The CDR3 runs to 14 residues. The DNA of the CDR3 is TGTGCCAGCGGACCGACAGGGTGGGGAACTGAAGCTTTCTTT. Encoded protein: CASGPTGWGTEAFF.

This chain connects TRBV11-3 to TRBJ1-2; D call uncertain. The germline V gene has CDR1 SGHNT and CDR2 YENEEA. This CDR3 comprises 14 residues. Trimming cost V 4 bases and J 4 bases, with 13 bases left between them. The CDR3 nucleotides read TGTGCCAGCAGCTCTGGCGGGAGGTGCTATGGCTACACCTTC. Residues: CASSSGGRCYGYTF.

This clonotype has at least ten counts. The chain couples TRBV20-1 to TRBJ2-7; perhaps D is TRBD1 or TRBD2 (5 bases each). The CDR3 runs 13 residues. V lost 5 bases, J lost 2 bases, and 13 bases lay in between. CDR1 is DFQATT, CDR2 SNEGSKA, per germline (reference sequence). The CDR3 region has the DNA TGCAGTGCTCCCCAGGGAGCAACCTACGAGCAGTACTTC. Amino acid sequence: CSAPQGATYEQYF.

The chain employs TRBV10-2 and TRBJ1-2; a weak D match, TRBD1 (5 bases). The CDR3 spans 13 residues. V lost 6 bases and J 8 bases, leaving 16 bases between the germline ends. Per the germline V gene, CDR1 is WSHSY and CDR2 is SAAADI. The CDR3 protein is CASSDSGLGGYTF. The CDR3 DNA follows: TGCGCCAGCAGCGACAGTGGGTTAGGCGGCTACACCTTC.

This clonotype was found many times. The rearrangement uses TRBV7-9 and TRBJ1-4; the match to TRBD1 covers 9 bases. CDR3 length: 16 amino acids. Per the germline V gene, CDR1 is SEHNR and CDR2 is FQNEAQ (reference sequence). V lost 7 bases, J lost 5 bases, and 11 bases stayed unmatched. CDR3 loop: CASNPTGGDANEKLFF. The CDR3 DNA follows: TGTGCCAGCAACCCGACAGGGGGTGATGCCAATGAAAAACTGTTTTTT. Complete variable domain (other parts from reference TRBV7-9 and TRBJ1-4): DTGVSQNPRHKITKRGQNVTFRCDPISEHNRLYWYRQTLGQGPEFLTYFQNEAQLEKSRLLSDRFSAERPKGSFSTLEIQRTEQGDSAMYLCASNPTGGDANEKLFFGSGTQLSVL.

The rearrangement joins TRBV9 to TRBJ1-5; D gene uncertain. Germline values: CDR1 SGDLS, CDR2 YYNGEE. The CDR3 is 15 amino acids. Trimming shortened V by 7 bases and J by 4 bases, and 18 bases separated the two germline ends. CDR3 amino acids: CASSPLDGSNQPQHF. CDR3 DNA: TGTGCCAGCTCACCCCTGGACGGCTCGAATCAGCCCCAGCATTTT.

The J gene is TRBJ2-7, the V gene TRBV6-5, with no clear D. The V gene lost 2 bases and the J gene lost 0 bases, with 8 bases spanning the gap. The CDR3 is 14 residues long. Per the germline V gene, CDR1 is MNHEY and CDR2 is SVGAGI. This chain's CDR3 is CASSYARASYEQYF. The CDR3 nucleotides are TGTGCCAGCAGTTACGCCCGGGCCTCCTACGAGCAGTACTTC.

This clonotype has ten or more counts. This chain connects TRBV9 to TRBJ2-2; D is ambiguous. The CDR3 is 13 residues long. The V end lost 0 bases, the J end lost 6 bases, and 6 bases lay between the germline ends. Germline CDR1 is SGDLS and CDR2 is YYNGEE. The chain's CDR3 is CASSVVDPGELFF. The CDR3 nucleotides read TGTGCCAGCAGCGTAGTCGACCCCGGGGAGCTGTTTTTT.

This clonotype was found many times. V and J are TRBV6-6 and TRBJ1-5; D uncertain. CDR1 is MNHNY, CDR2 SVGAGI, per germline (reference sequence). Trimming took off 6 bases at V and 1 base at J, with 10 bases between the two ends. The CDR3 length is 14 residues. The CDR3 sequence is CASRRGSSNQPQHF. DNA for the CDR3: TGTGCCAGCAGGCGAGGCTCCAGCAATCAGCCCCAGCATTTT.

This clonotype was detected only once. The gene calls are TRBV19 and TRBJ2-2, with D perhaps given as TRBD1 or TRBD2 (6 bases each). The CDR3 contains 14 residues. The germline V gene has CDR1 LNHDA and CDR2 SQIVND (reference sequence). Trimming cost V 1 base and J 6 bases, with 9 bases left between them. This CDR3 reads CASSIVGGPGELFF. The CDR3 DNA is TGTGCCAGTAGTATAGTGGGGGGCCCCGGGGAGCTGTTTTTT. Based on the CDR3 plus reference TRBV19 and TRBJ2-2, the full variable domain is DGGITQSPKYLFRKEGQNVTLSCEQNLNHDAMYWYRQDPGQGLRLIYYSQIVNDFQKGDIAEGYSVSREKKESFPLTVTSAQKNPTAFYLCASSIVGGPGELFFGEGSRLTVL.

This clonotype was counted at least ten times. The gene calls are TRBV29-1 and TRBJ2-7; TRBD1 matches at 10 bases. The CDR3 is 13 residues long. The germline CDR1 and CDR2 sequences are SQVTM and ANQGSEA. V lost 5 bases to trimming and J lost 5 bases; unmatched junction nucleotides: 6. CDR3: CSVTGTGVHEQYF. CDR3 DNA: TGCAGCGTTACCGGGACAGGGGTCCACGAGCAGTACTTC.

This clonotype occurred many times. J is TRBJ2-2 and V is TRBV9; tentative D call: TRBD2 (6 bases). CDR1 SGDLS and CDR2 YYNGEE come from the germline V gene. This CDR3 has 13 residues. Trimming removed 5 bases from V and 2 bases from J, with 7 bases in between. The CDR3 DNA reads TGTGCCAGCAGAGCGGGTAACACCGGGGAGCTGTTTTTT. Translation: CASRAGNTGELFF.

This clonotype was detected ten times or more. The V gene is TRBV14, the J gene TRBJ2-7, with D possibly matching TRBD1 (6 bases). CDR3 size: 15 residues. Germline loops: CDR1 SGHDN, CDR2 FVKESK. V was clipped by 1 base and J by 2 bases, with 12 bases between them. Written as DNA, the CDR3 is TGTGCCAGCAGCCAAGGTCCCCAGGGGACCTACGAGCAGTACTTC. Translating gives CASSQGPQGTYEQYF.

The genes are TRBV5-1 and TRBJ1-1; possibly TRBD1 for D (5 bases). CDR3 length: 16 residues. Per the germline V gene, CDR1 is SGHRS and CDR2 is YFSETQ. Deletions cut 3 bases from V and 8 bases from J, with 23 bases between. This CDR3 reads CASSSVRTRDDHEAFF. Written as DNA, the CDR3 is TGCGCCAGCAGCTCGGTTCGGACAAGGGATGACCACGAAGCTTTCTTT.

The V and J genes are TRBV5-1 and TRBJ1-1, with 7 bases lining up with TRBD1. The ends lost 4 bases at V and 3 bases at J; junction bases unmatched: 6. This CDR3 comprises 14 residues. Germline values: CDR1 SGHRS, CDR2 YFSETQ. Here the CDR3 reads CASSQTGRDTEAFF. The CDR3 DNA sequence: TGCGCCAGCAGCCAGACAGGGCGGGACACTGAAGCTTTCTTT.

With regard to this clonotype: This clone may be a read error of a much larger clone one base away. The chain joins TRBV7-9 to TRBJ1-3; no definite D call. The germline gives CDR1 SEHNR, CDR2 FQNEAQ (reference sequence). The CDR3 extends over 13 amino acids. The CDR3 spells CAGSRFNGNTIYF. DNA for the CDR3: TGTGCCGGCAGCCGGTTTAACGGAAACACCATATATTTT.

In its sample, this clonotype was seen many times. V gene TRBV19 combines with J gene TRBJ1-1; 8 bases map to TRBD1. The CDR3 has 15 residues. Germline CDR1 reads LNHDA; CDR2 reads SQIVND (reference sequence). V was clipped by 7 bases and J by 6 bases; unmatched bases: 13. CDR3 residues: CASTSKGQVTSEAFF. As DNA, the CDR3 is TGTGCCAGTACTTCTAAGGGACAGGTAACTTCTGAAGCTTTCTTT.

The genes are TRBV10-2 and TRBJ1-2, with D uncertain. V was trimmed by 2 bases and J by 6 bases, leaving 22 bases between them. Germline CDR1 is WSHSY and CDR2 is SAAADI. The CDR3 is 17 residues long. CDR3 bases: TGCGCCAGCAGTGAGCGGACGGAACCTCCTATCACGGATGGCTACACCTTC. Translated: CASSERTEPPITDGYTF.

This clonotype was counted between two and nine times. The rearrangement uses TRBV15 and TRBJ2-5, with D unclear. V was cut by 0 bases and J by 0 bases, with 5 bases left in between. Per germline, CDR1 LNHNV and CDR2 YYDKDF (reference sequence). The CDR3 consists of 14 residues. The CDR3 region has the DNA TGTGCCACCAGCAGAGATTCCAACCAAGAGACCCAGTACTTC. Translation: CATSRDSNQETQYF.

V usage is TRBV5-5 and J usage is TRBJ2-2, with 10 bases fitting TRBD2. The CDR3 spans 15 residues. The J segment lost 6 bases and the V segment lost 2 bases, leaving 4 bases of the junction unmatched. CDR1 and CDR2 from the germline V gene are SGHKS and YYEKEE (reference sequence). In DNA, the CDR3 is TGTGCCAGCAGCTTTCCTCTAGCGGGGGCCGGGGAGCTGTTTTTT. Amino acid sequence: CASSFPLAGAGELFF.